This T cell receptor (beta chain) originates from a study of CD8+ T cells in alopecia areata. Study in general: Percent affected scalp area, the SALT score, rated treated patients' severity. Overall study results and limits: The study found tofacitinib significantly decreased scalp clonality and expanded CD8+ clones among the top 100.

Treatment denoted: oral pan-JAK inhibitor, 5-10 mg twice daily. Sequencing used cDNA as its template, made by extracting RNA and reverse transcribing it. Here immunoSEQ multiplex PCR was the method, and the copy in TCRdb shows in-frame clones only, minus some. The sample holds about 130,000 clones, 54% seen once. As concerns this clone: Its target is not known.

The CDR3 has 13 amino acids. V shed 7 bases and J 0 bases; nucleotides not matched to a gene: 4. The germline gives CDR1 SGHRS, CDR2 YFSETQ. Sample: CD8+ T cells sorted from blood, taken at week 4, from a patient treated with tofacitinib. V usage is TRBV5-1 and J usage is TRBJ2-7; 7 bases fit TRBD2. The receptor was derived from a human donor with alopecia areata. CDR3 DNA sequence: TGCGCCAGCCGAGGGGAGGGCTCCTACGAGCAGTACTTC. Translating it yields CASRGEGSYEQYF.